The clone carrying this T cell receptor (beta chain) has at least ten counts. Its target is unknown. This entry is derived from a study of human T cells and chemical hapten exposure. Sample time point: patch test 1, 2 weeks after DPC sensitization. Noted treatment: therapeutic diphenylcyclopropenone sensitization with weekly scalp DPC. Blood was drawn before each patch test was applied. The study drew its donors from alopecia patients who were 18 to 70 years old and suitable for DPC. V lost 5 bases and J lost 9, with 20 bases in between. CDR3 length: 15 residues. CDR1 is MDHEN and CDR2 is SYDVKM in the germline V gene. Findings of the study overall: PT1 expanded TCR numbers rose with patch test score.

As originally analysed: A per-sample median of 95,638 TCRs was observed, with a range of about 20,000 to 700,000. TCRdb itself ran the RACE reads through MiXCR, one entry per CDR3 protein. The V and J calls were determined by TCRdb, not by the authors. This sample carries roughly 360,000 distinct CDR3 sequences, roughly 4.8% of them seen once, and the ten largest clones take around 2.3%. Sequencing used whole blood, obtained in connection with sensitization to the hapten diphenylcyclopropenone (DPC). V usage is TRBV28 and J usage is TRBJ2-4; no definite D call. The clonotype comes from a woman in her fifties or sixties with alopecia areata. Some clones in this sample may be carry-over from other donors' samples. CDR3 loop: CASSPPVGLHGIQYF. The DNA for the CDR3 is TGTGCCAGCAGTCCCCCTGTGGGGTTGCACGGCATTCAGTACTTC.